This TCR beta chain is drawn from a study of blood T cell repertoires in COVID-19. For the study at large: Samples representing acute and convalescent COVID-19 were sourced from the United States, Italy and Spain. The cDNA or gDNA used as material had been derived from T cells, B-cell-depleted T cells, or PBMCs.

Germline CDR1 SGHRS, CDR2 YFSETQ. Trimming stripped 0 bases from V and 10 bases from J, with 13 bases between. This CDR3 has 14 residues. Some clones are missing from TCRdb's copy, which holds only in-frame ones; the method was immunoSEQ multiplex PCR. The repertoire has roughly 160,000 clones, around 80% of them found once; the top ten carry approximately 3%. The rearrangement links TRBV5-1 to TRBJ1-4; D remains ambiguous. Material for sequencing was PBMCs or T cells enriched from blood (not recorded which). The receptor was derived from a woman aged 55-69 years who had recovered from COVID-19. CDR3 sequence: CASSLADTAGKLFF. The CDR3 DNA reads TGCGCCAGCAGCTTGGCCGATACAGCAGGAAAACTGTTTTTT.